This TCR beta chain was obtained from a study of metastatic and nonmetastatic thyroid tumors. Across the study: For malignant and benign thyroid patients, tumor or nodule tissue and blood were the sources whose repertoires were compared.

Ahead of thyroid surgery, no patient had received treatment of any kind. The junction had 5 bases not matched to a gene; V was cut back by 5 bases and J by 3 bases. The CDR3 is 14 amino acids. Per germline, CDR1 DFQATT and CDR2 SNEGSKA (reference sequence). Original processing notes: In papillary thyroid cancer, a distant-metastasis classifier was built using CDR3 differences across clinicopathological groups. TCRdb called clones again from the PCR reads with MiXCR. In this record, the V and J calls reflect TCRdb's handling and not the investigators' own analysis. Of under 7,500 clones in the sample, 30% to 35% were seen once. Points from the study as a whole: Within blood and tumor, benign nodules reportedly had significantly lower TCR beta diversity than malignant thyroid tumors did.

Points on this clone: Its matching antigen is unknown.

The receptor was derived from a female donor with papillary thyroid cancer or a benign thyroid nodule (not recorded which). Some clones in this sample may be carry-over from other donors' samples. The specimen sequenced was tumor tissue. The chain joins TRBV20-1 to TRBJ2-2; 8 nucleotides align to TRBD2. In nucleotides, the CDR3 is TGCAGTGCTTATCGGGAGGGGTACACCGGGGAGCTGTTTTTT. It yields the protein CSAYREGYTGELFF.